This TCR beta chain was sequenced during a study of blood T cell repertoires in COVID-19. Study context: COVID-19 samples collected from the United States, Italy and Spain covered acute and convalescent phases. T cells, B-cell-depleted T cells, or PBMCs provided the cDNA or gDNA that served as material.

Trimming removed 0 bases from V and 7 bases from J, with 8 bases in between. Germline assignment: CDR1 SGHRS and CDR2 YFSETQ. The CDR3 runs to 13 residues. In the authors' workflow: How many nucleated cells were present was estimated from reference gene primer amplification. The table came from immunoSEQ multiplex PCR; TCRdb's copy has only in-frame clones and leaves some out. Clonal size and the V and J genes are those of that table, whereas D and trimming came from the DNA. The sample contains about 190,000 clones, 90% of which appear only once. The sequencing sample was made of peripheral blood. This receptor was taken from a man aged 45-65 years with acute or convalescent COVID-19. The genes are TRBV5-1 and TRBJ2-1; D unresolved. The CDR3 region is CASSLAPVNEQFF. In DNA form, the CDR3 reads TGCGCCAGCAGCTTGGCTCCAGTTAATGAGCAGTTCTTC.